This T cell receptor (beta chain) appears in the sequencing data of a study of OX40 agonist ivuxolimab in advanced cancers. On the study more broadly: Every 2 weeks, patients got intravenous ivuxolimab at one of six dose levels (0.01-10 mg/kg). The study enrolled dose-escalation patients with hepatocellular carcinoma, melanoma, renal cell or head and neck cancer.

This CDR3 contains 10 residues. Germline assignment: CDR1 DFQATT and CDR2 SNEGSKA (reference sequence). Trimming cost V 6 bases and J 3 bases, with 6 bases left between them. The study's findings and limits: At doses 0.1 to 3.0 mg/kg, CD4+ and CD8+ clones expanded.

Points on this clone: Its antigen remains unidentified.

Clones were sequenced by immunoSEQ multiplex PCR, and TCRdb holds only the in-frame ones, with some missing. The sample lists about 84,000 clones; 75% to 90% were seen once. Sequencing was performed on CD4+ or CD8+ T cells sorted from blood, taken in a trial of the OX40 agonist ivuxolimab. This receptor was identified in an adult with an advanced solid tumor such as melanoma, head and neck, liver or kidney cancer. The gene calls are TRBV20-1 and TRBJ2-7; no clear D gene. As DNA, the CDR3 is TGCAGTGCAAGCAACTACGAGCAGTACTTC. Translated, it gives CSASNYEQYF.